One sample yielded the 7 T cell receptor beta chains listed below, sequenced in a study of Graves' ophthalmopathy and Graves' hyperthyroidism. Amplification of TCR beta CDR3 regions used RNA transcripts. First-round RT-PCR employed HTBI primers, with a second-round multiplex PCR after it. TCRdb independently ran MiXCR on the multiplex PCR reads; one entry per CDR3 protein. The sample records about 410,000 distinct CDR3 sequences, around 16% being singletons. The sequenced sample was peripheral blood. These receptor sequences come from a woman between 18 and 30 years old with Graves' ophthalmopathy.

This clonotype occurred once. The chain carries TRBV12-3 or TRBV12-4 and TRBJ1-5; 7 positions match TRBD1. V lost 4 bases to trimming and J lost 7 bases; unmatched junction nucleotides: 7. The CDR3 sequence is 14 residues long. The CDR3 coding sequence is TGTGCCAGCAGTTCCACAGGGGATGTACAGCCCCAGCATTTT. This translates into CASSSTGDVQPQHF.

This clonotype was counted many times. This sequence joins TRBV27 and TRBJ2-5; D is unclear. This CDR3 region has 13 residues. Germline CDR1 reads MNHEY; CDR2 reads SMNVEV (reference sequence). V was cut by 6 bases and J by 2 bases, with 10 bases left in between. The DNA of the CDR3 is TGTGCCAGCAGACCCTGGGGTCAAGAGACCCAGTACTTC. Its translation is CASRPWGQETQYF.

In its sample, this clonotype was seen once. This rearrangement joins TRBV28 to TRBJ2-7; D unclear. The V gene's germline CDR1 is MDHEN and CDR2 SYDVKM. V lost 5 bases to trimming and J lost 8 bases, with 16 bases between them. This CDR3 contains 13 residues. The CDR3 sequence is CASSPSEIGQQYF. In DNA, the CDR3 is TGTGCCAGCAGTCCATCTGAAATAGGGCAGCAGTACTTC.

There are many counts of this clonotype. V is TRBV6-1 and J is TRBJ2-5, with D tentatively TRBD1 (6 bases). Trimming stripped 11 bases from V and 2 bases from J, with 12 bases between. This CDR3 has 12 amino acids. From germline, CDR1 is MNHNS and CDR2 SASEGT. DNA of the CDR3: TGTGCCCACATGGGACAACAAGAGACCCAGTACTTC. This codes for CAHMGQQETQYF.

This clonotype has a count of ten or more. The rearrangement uses TRBV3-1 and TRBJ2-5; D may correspond to TRBD1 or TRBD2 (7 bases each). With 1 base removed from V and 5 bases from J, the gap between germline ends came to 14 bases. Germline values: CDR1 LGHDT, CDR2 YNNKEL (reference sequence). The CDR3 has 15 amino acids. The CDR3 coding sequence is TGTGCCAGCAGCCAAGGCAGGGGGGGTGTGGAGACCCAGTACTTC. Protein product: CASSQGRGGVETQYF.

This clonotype was detected many times. This chain uses TRBV7-3 with TRBJ2-6; 7 bases map to TRBD1. This CDR3 has 20 amino acids. V trimming: 1 base; J trimming: 1 base; junction bases outside the gene matches: 13. Per germline, CDR1 SGHTA and CDR2 FQGTGA. The CDR3 reads CASSLIDGTDYLSGANVLTF. CDR3 DNA sequence: TGTGCCAGCAGCTTAATTGACGGGACAGACTATCTGTCTGGGGCCAACGTCCTGACTTTC.

This clonotype was counted at least ten times. CDR3 bases: TGTGCCAGCAGTTTGACAGGGGGCGGCACCGGGGAGCTGTTTTTT. It is translated as CASSLTGGGTGELFF. V is TRBV28 and J is TRBJ2-2, with 10 bases aligning to TRBD1. The CDR3 length is 15 residues. V trimming: 3 bases; J trimming: 4 bases; junction bases outside the gene matches: 2. CDR1 is MDHEN, CDR2 SYDVKM, per germline.